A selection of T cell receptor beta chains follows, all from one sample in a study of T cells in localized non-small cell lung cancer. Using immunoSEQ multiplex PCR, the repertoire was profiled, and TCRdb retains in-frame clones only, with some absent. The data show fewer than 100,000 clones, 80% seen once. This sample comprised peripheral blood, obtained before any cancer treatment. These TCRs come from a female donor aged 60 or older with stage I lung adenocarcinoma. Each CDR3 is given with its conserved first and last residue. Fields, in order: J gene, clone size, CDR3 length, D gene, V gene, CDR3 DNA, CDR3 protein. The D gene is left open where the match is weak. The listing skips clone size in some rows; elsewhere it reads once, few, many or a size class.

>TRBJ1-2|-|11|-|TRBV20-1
TGCAGTGCTGGGCCAACTCGAGGCTACACCTTC
CSAGPTRGYTF
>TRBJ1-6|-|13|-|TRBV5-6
TGTGCCAGCAGCCTAGGACCTCATTCACCCCTCCACTTT
CASSLGPHSPLHF
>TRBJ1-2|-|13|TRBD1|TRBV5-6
TGTGCCAGCAGCTACGGACAGGGGGCGGGCTACACCTTC
CASSYGQGAGYTF
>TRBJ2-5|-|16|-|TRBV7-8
TGTGCCAGCAGCCCACCCCAAGCGGAGGCCCAGGAGACCCAGTACTTC
CASSPPQAEAQETQYF
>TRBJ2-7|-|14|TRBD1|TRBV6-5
TGTGCCAGCAGTGAAGGGAGGACAGGGGGAATTTCGTACTTC
CASSEGRTGGISYF
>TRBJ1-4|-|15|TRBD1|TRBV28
TGTGCCAGCAGTCCGTCGGGACAGGGACGCGAAAAACTGTTTTTT
CASSPSGQGREKLFF
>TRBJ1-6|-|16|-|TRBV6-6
TGTGCCAGCAGCTTCCCGGGGAGCTCCTATAATTCACCCCTCCACTTT
CASSFPGSSYNSPLHF
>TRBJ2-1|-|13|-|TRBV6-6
TGTGCCAGCAGTGCCAGGGTCCTGGATGAGCAGTTCTTC
CASSARVLDEQFF
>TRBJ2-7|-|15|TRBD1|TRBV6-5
TGTGCCAGCAGTTACGGGACAGGGGCAGGTTACGAGCAGTACTTC
CASSYGTGAGYEQYF
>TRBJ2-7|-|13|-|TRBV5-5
TGTGCCAGCAGCTTGGCGGCCAGCTACGAGCAGTACTTC
CASSLAASYEQYF
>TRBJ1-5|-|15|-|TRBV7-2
TGTGCCAGCAGCCCCGGACAGCTTCGGAATCAGCCCCAGCATTTT
CASSPGQLRNQPQHF
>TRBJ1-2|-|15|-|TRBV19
TGTGCCAGCAGCCTGGGAGTGGGCAGCATCTATGGCTACACCTTC
CASSLGVGSIYGYTF
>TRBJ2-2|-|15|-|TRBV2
TGTGCCAGCAGTGGTTTGAGGACAATCACCGGGGAGCTGTTTTTT
CASSGLRTITGELFF
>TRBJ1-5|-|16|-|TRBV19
TGTGCCAGTAGTCCCCGGGCAGGGGCAATGAATCAGCCCCAGCATTTT
CASSPRAGAMNQPQHF
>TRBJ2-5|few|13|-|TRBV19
TGTGCCAGTAGTGGGCTGTACGGCGAGACCCAGTACTTC
CASSGLYGETQYF
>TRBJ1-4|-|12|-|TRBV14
TGTGCCAGCAGCCCTCTTACACGGAAACTGTTTTTT
CASSPLTRKLFF
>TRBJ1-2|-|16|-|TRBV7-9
TGTGCCAGCAGCTTAGCCCCATGGGGCAGAACCTATGGCTACACCTTC
CASSLAPWGRTYGYTF
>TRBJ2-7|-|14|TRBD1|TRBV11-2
TGTGCCAGCAGCCACCGGGACAGCTCCTACGAGCAGTACTTC
CASSHRDSSYEQYF
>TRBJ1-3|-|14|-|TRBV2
TGTGCCAGCAGACCGACAGGCTCTGGAAACACCATATATTTT
CASRPTGSGNTIYF
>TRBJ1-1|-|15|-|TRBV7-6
TGTGCCAGCAGCCCGTCCGCGACAGGGAACACTGAAGCTTTCTTT
CASSPSATGNTEAFF
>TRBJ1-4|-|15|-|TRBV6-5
TGTGCCAGCCAGGGGACGGCTGCAACTAATGAAAAACTGTTTTTT
CASQGTAATNEKLFF
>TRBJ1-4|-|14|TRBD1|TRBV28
TGTGCCAGCAGATCAGGGGGGTCTAATGAAAAACTGTTTTTT
CASRSGGSNEKLFF
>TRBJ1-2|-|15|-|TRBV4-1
TGCGCCAGCAGCCAGGCTCCTACAGCCTACTATGGCTACACCTTC
CASSQAPTAYYGYTF
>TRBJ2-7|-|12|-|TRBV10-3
TGTGCCATCAGAGGGATCTCCTACGAGCAGTACTTC
CAIRGISYEQYF